This entry lists 3 T cell receptor beta chains sequenced from one sample in a study of blood T cell repertoires in COVID-19 (dated by TCRdb to 2019 to 2021). The library relied on the immunoSEQ multiplex PCR assay. The table was pulled from immuneACCESS by TCRdb, which kept in-frame rearrangements only. Such tables lose some clones; where checked, under half of the loss comes from unresolved V genes, and the rest has no known cause. This sample comprises about 200,000 clones, around four fifths of them detected only once. Approximately 15% of the sample goes to the ten largest clones. Material: PBMCs or T cells enriched from blood (not recorded which). Every receptor here comes from a man aged 35-49 years who had recovered from COVID-19.

The J gene is TRBJ1-5, the V gene TRBV7-2; 7 positions match TRBD1. Germline trimming cut 6 bases from V and 6 bases from J; bases unmatched to any gene: 8. From germline, CDR1 is SGHTA and CDR2 FQGNSA. The CDR3 loop spans 14 amino acids. In DNA, the CDR3 is TGTGCCAGCAGTAACACAGGGGCTAGTCAGCCCCAGCATTTT. It translates to CASSNTGASQPQHF.

This sequence joins TRBV3-1 (or the pseudogene TRBV3-2) and TRBJ1-2; D remains unclear. From germline, CDR1 is LGHDT and CDR2 YNNKEL (reference sequence). This CDR3 contains 16 residues. The V end was cut by 2 bases, the J end by 2 bases, with 15 bases between. The CDR3 DNA follows: TGTGCCAGCAGCCAACTCGATGTGAGGGCGAACTATGGCTACACCTTC. Its translation is CASSQLDVRANYGYTF.

The gene calls are TRBV19 and TRBJ2-1; 10 nucleotides agree with TRBD2. Germline trimming cut 5 bases from V and 8 bases from J; bases unmatched to any gene: 12. This CDR3 has 16 amino acids. Germline values: CDR1 LNHDA, CDR2 SQIVND (reference sequence). The CDR3 DNA sequence: TGTGCCAGTAGTGTCGACTTAGCGGGAGGAAGCTATGAGCAGTTCTTC. Protein: CASSVDLAGGSYEQFF. The complete variable domain, with remaining parts taken from reference TRBV19 and TRBJ2-1, reads DGGITQSPKYLFRKEGQNVTLSCEQNLNHDAMYWYRQDPGQGLRLIYYSQIVNDFQKGDIAEGYSVSREKKESFPLTVTSAQKNPTAFYLCASSVDLAGGSYEQFFGPGTRLTVL.